The present entry profiles one T cell receptor beta chain with its context. Its specificity is unknown. The sample comes from a study of long-term antiretroviral therapy in people with HIV. Trimming took 7 bases from V and 6 from J, leaving 16 bases between them. CDR1 SNHLY and CDR2 FYNNEI come from the germline V gene. This CDR3 region has 14 residues. The immunoSEQ assay was v3.0, run at survey level. Some clones are missing from TCRdb's copy, which holds only in-frame ones; the method was immunoSEQ multiplex PCR. The sample has about 22,000 clones; about nine tenths are singletons. Findings and caveats of the study: Although diversity increased after ART, it remained lower than in transplant donor controls. Repertoires looked antigen-experienced, with only a slight naive shift after ART.

The receptor was isolated from a woman under 40 with HIV. The V and J genes are TRBV2 and TRBJ1-5, with D unclear. Sequencing used unsorted PBMCs, obtained 1.8 years before starting antiretroviral therapy. The CDR3 loop reads CASMSGQAGQPQHF. DNA of the CDR3: TGTGCCAGCATGTCCGGGCAAGCAGGTCAGCCCCAGCATTTT.